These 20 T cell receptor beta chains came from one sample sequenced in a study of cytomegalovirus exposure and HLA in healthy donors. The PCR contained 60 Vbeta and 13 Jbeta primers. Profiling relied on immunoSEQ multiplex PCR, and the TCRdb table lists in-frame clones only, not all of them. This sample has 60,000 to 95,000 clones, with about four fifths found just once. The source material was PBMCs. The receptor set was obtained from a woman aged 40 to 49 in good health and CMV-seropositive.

The CDR3 region is CASSLVEGPSRNEQFF. The DNA of the CDR3 is TGCGCCAGCAGCTTGGTTGAAGGTCCTAGCAGGAATGAGCAGTTCTTC. The gene calls are TRBV5-1 and TRBJ2-1; a weak D match, TRBD2 (5 bases). V was shortened by 0 bases and J by 7 bases, with 17 bases between the two germline ends. The CDR3 spans 16 residues. Per germline, CDR1 SGHRS and CDR2 YFSETQ.

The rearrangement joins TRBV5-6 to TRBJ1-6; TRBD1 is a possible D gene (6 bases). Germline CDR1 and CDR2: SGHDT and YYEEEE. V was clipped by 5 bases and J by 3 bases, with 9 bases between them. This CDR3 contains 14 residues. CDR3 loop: CASRQGNYNSPLHF. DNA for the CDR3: TGTGCCAGCAGACAGGGAAACTATAATTCACCCCTCCACTTT.

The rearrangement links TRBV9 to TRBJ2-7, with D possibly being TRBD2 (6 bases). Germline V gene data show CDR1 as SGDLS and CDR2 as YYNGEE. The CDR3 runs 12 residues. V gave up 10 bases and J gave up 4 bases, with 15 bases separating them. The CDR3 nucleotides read TGTGCCGTCCTGCGGGGCAAATACGAGCAGTACTTC. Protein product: CAVLRGKYEQYF.

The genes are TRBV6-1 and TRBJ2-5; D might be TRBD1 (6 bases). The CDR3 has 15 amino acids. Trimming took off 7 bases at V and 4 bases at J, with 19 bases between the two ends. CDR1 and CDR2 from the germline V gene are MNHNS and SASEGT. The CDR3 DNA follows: TGTGCCAGCACGCCTGTTGGGACAACGAGAGAGACCCAGTACTTC. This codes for CASTPVGTTRETQYF.

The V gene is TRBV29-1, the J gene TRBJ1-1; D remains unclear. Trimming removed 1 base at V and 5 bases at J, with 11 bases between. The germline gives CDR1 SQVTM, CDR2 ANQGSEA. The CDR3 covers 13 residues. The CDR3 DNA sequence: TGCAGCGTTGAAGCCCTTACAGAAACTGAAGCTTTCTTT. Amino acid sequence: CSVEALTETEAFF. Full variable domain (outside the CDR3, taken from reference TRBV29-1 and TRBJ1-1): SAVISQKPSRDICQRGTSLTIQCQVDSQVTMMFWYRQQPGQSLTLIATANQGSEATYESGFVIDKFPISRPNLTFSTLTVSNMSPEDSSIYLCSVEALTETEAFFGQGTRLTVV.

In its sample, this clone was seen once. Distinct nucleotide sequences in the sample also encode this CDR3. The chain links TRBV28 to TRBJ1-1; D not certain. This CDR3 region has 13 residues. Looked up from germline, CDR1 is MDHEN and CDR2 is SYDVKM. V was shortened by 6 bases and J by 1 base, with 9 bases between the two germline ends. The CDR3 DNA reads TGTGCCAGCAGCCCTGGAGGGAACACTGAAGCTTTCTTT. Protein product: CASSPGGNTEAFF.

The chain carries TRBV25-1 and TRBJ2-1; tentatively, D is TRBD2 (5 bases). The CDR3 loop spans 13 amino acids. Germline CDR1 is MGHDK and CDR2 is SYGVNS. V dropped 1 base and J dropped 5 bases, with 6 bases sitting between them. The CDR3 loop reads CASSEFGDNEQFF. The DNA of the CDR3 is TGTGCCAGCAGTGAATTCGGGGACAATGAGCAGTTCTTC.

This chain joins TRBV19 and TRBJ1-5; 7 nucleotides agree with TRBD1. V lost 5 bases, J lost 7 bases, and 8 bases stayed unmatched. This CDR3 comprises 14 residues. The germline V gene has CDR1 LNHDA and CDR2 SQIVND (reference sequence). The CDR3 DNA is TGTGCCAGTAGTTATGACAGGGAAGGACAGCCCCAGCATTTT. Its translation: CASSYDREGQPQHF.

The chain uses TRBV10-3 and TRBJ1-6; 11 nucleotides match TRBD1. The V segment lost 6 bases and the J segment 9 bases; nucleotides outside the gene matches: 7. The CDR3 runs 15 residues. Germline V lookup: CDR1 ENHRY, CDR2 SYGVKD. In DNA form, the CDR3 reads TGTGCCATCAGCCAGGGGACAGGGGGAAGTTCACCCCTCCACTTT. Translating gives CAISQGTGGSSPLHF.

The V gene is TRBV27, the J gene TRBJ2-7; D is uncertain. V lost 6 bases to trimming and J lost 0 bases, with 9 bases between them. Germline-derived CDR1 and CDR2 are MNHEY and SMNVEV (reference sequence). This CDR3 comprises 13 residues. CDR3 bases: TGTGCCAGCAGCCCGACATTCTCCTACGAGCAGTACTTC. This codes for CASSPTFSYEQYF.

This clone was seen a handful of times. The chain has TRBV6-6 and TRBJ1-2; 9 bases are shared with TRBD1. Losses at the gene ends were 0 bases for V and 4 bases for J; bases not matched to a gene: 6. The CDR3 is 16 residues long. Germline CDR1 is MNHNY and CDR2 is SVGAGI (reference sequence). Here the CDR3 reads CASSYSQGALGYGYTF. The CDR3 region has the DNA TGTGCCAGCAGTTACTCACAGGGGGCGCTCGGCTATGGCTACACCTTC.

CDR3 loop: CASSLSTGPPGANVLTF. In DNA form, the CDR3 reads TGTGCCAGCAGTTTATCTACAGGGCCGCCTGGGGCCAACGTCCTGACTTTC. V usage is TRBV28 and J usage is TRBJ2-6; a weak D match, TRBD1 (6 bases). This CDR3 spans 17 amino acids. Per the germline V gene, CDR1 is MDHEN and CDR2 is SYDVKM. V was pared by 1 base and J by 2 bases, with 12 bases between.

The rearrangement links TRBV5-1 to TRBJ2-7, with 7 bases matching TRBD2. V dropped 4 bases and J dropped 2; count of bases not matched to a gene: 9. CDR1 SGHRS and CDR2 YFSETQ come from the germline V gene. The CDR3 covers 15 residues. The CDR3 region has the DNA TGCGCCAGCAGCGATTGGGAGGGTTTCACCTACGAGCAGTACTTC. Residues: CASSDWEGFTYEQYF. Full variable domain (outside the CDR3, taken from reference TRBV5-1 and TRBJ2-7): KAGVTQTPRYLIKTRGQQVTLSCSPISGHRSVSWYQQTPGQGLQFLFEYFSETQRNKGNFPGRFSGRQFSNSRSEMNVSTLELGDSALYLCASSDWEGFTYEQYFGPGTRLTVT.

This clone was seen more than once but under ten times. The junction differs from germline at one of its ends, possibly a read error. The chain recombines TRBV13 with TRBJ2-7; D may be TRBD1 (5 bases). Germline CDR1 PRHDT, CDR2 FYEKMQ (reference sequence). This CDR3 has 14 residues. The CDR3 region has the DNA TGCGCCAGCAGCCAAGTTCAGGGAATCTACGAGCAGTACTTC. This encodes CASSQVQGIYEQYF.

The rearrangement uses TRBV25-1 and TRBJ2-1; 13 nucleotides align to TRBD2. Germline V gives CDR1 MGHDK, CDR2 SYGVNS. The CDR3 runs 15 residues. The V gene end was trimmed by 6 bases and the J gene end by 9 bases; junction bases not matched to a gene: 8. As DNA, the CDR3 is TGTGCCAGCAGCGGAGGACTAGCGGGGGCAATTGAGCAGTTCTTC. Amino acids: CASSGGLAGAIEQFF.

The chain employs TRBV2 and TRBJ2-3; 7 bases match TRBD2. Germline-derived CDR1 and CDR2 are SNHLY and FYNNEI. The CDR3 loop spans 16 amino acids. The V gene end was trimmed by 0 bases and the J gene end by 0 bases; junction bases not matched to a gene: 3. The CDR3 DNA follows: TGTGCCAGCAGTGAAGCTAGCGGGCCTAGCACAGATACGCAGTATTTT. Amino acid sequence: CASSEASGPSTDTQYF.

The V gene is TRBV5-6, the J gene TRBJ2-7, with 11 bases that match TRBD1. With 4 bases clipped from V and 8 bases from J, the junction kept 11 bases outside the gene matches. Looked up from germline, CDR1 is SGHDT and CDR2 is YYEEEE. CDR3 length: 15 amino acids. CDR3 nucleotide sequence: TGTGCCAGCAGCGACCGGGACAGGGGGGCGCCGCAGCAGTACTTC. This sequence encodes CASSDRDRGAPQQYF. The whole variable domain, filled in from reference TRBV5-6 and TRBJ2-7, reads DAGVTQSPTHLIKTRGQQVTLRCSPKSGHDTVSWYQQALGQGPQFIFQYYEEEERQRGNFPDRFSGHQFPNYSSELNVNALLLGDSALYLCASSDRDRGAPQQYFGPGTRLTVT.

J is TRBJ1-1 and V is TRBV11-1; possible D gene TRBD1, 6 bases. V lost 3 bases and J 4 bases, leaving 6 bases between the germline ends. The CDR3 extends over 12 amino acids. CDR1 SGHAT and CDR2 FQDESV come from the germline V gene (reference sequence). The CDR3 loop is CASSFRGTEAFF. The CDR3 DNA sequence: TGTGCCAGCAGCTTCAGGGGCACTGAAGCTTTCTTT.

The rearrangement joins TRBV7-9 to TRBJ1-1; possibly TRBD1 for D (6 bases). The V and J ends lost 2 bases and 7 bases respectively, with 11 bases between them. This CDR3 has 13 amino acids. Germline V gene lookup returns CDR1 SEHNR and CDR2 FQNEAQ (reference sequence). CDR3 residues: CASSLSSQGEAFF. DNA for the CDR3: TGTGCCAGCAGCTTAAGTTCACAGGGTGAAGCTTTCTTT.

CDR3 protein: CASSLGQSRETQYF. CDR3 coding DNA: TGTGCCAGCAGCTTGGGACAGTCGAGAGAGACCCAGTACTTC. The chain combines TRBV7-2 with TRBJ2-5, with TRBD1 matching 7 bases. Trimming at V came to 3 bases and at J to 4 bases, leaving 5 bases not matched to a gene. The CDR3 is 14 amino acids. Germline assignment: CDR1 SGHTA and CDR2 FQGNSA.